This T cell receptor beta chain was identified during a study of human T cells and chemical hapten exposure (dated by TCRdb to the early 2020s). With respect to the entire study: For sensitization, 2% DPC in acetone was applied to a roughly 2 cm by roughly 2 cm area of upper inner arm skin. Weekly therapeutic DPC doses were additionally applied to the scalp of patients throughout the roughly 23-week study period. Patch testing on the upper back used Finn chambers containing 0.01% DPC, with scoring done after 6 days according to International Contact Dermatitis Research Group standards. Most of the patients in the cohort were female, and the cohort covered alopecia areata with under or over 50% scalp involvement, alopecia totalis and alopecia universalis. The libraries were sequenced as a pool, and the TCR yield per sample differed mostly because of small variations in library volumes within the pool. In alopecia patients, the study followed how the peripheral blood TCR repertoire changed in vivo over primary and secondary sensitization to diphenylcyclopropenone (DPC), a hapten. Blood was sampled from patients pre-sensitization (week 0) and at 2, 6 and about 24 weeks after DPC sensitization. About 30 alopecia patients provided blood for TCR sequencing at one to four time points (pre-sensitization, 2, 6 and 24 weeks).

The time point label, as the study defines it: patch test 2, 6 weeks after DPC sensitization. According to the study, the label for this sample's treatment or condition signals: therapeutic diphenylcyclopropenone sensitization with weekly scalp DPC. At each patch-test visit, blood was drawn before the patch test was applied. To be eligible, patients had to be aged 18 to 70, diagnosed with alopecia and judged suitable for DPC therapy, while pregnant patients were excluded. Unfractionated whole blood was collected in Tempus Blood RNA tubes, and total RNA was extracted from that blood. CDR1 and CDR2 are read off the germline V gene as SQVTM and ANQGSEA. Measured from the cysteine to the phenylalanine, the CDR3 is 11 residues long. The read is trimmed to its CDR3 DNA, 33 bases read in frame from base 1. The junction shows trimming of 8 bases on V and 0 bases on J, plus 7 bases between the germline ends.

What the study reported, not specific to this receptor: Expanded TCRs formed significantly more large CDR3 similarity clusters than pre-sensitization or healthy control sets, consistent with antigen-driven responses. Alopecia, a presumed autoimmune disease, was present in all patients, so the immune response of the patients might differ from that of healthy individuals. A positive correlation was found between the number of PT1 expanded TCRs and patch test score, with significance reached at thresholds 8, 16 and 32 but not 4. Repeated subsampling changed both the strength of the expansion versus patch-test correlation and the threshold at which the correlation became significant. DPC sensitization did not change how many TCRs were above 1 in 1000 frequency, and no evidence was found of alterations in global repertoire structure.

This clonotype was counted only a few times. Its antigen is not yet known. Base-call qualities are not available, and no considerably larger clone is one nucleotide away. The library was generated by RACE. The reads were generated on a NextSeq 500. Library preparation attached unique molecular identifiers to individual cDNA molecules for quantitative, reproducible TCR counting. Both TCR alpha and TCR beta chains were sequenced from each blood RNA sample. The original pipeline was this. The median number of TCRs per sample was roughly 94,000, ranging from roughly 20,000 to 700,000. The Decombinator software suite was used to annotate V, J and CDR3 in the TCR reads. For the PS versus PT1 abundance plots, all samples were subsampled to the same number of TCRs (28,000). Expanded TCRs were defined as absent before sensitization and observed at least eight times at the 2-week time point. The public reads were run again by TCRdb, first through fastp at Q25 and then through MiXCR, and only productive beta chains were kept. Merged by CDR3 protein, the rows form single entries marked with the most common genes and DNA. V and J calls and clone size were set by TCRdb, not the authors. The sample table records tens of thousands of distinct CDR3 sequences; roughly 12% of these occur just once. Roughly 1.5% of the sample goes to the ten largest clones.

This sequence uses TRBV29-1 and TRBJ1-2; the D gene cannot be named for sure. Specimen: whole blood, collected in connection with sensitization to the hapten diphenylcyclopropenone (DPC). The sequence derives from a young man with alopecia areata. Some clones in this sample may be carry-over from other donors' samples. Here is the DNA: TGCAGCCTGAGAGCTAACTATGGCTACACCTTC. It codes for CSLRANYGYTF.